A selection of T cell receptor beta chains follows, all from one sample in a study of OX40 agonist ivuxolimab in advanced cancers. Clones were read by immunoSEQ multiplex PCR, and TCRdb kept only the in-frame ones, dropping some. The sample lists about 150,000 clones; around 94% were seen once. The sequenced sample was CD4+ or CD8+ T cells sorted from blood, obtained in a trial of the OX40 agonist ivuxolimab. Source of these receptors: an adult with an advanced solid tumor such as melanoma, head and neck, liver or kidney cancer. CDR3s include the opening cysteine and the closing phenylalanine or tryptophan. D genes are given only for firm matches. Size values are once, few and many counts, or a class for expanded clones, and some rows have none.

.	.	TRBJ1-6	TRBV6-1	CASSATASSYNSPLHF	TGTGCCAGCAGTGCGACGGCGAGCTCCTATAATTCACCCCTCCACTTT
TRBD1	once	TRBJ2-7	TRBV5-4	CASSRQGSFSEQYF	TGTGCCAGCAGCCGACAGGGTAGCTTCTCCGAGCAGTACTTC
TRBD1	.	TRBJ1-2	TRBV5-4	CASSSTGTGVGYGYTF	TGTGCCAGCAGCTCGACCGGGACAGGGGTGGGCTATGGCTACACCTTC
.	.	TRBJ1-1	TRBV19	CASSIERGTEAFF	TGTGCCAGTAGTATAGAGAGGGGGACTGAAGCTTTCTTT
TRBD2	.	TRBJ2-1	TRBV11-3	CASSLRAGGHNEQFF	TGTGCCAGCAGCTTGCGAGCGGGAGGGCACAATGAGCAGTTCTTC
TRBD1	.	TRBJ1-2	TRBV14	CASSPDRVLAGSHGYTF	TGTGCCAGCAGCCCGGACAGGGTCTTGGCGGGATCGCATGGCTACACCTTC
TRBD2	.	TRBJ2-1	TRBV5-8	CASSLSGSSYNEQFF	TGTGCCAGCAGCCTTAGCGGGAGCTCCTACAATGAGCAGTTCTTC
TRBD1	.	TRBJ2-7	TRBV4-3	CASSQRQGALSYEQYF	TGCGCCAGCAGCCAAAGACAGGGGGCACTCTCCTACGAGCAGTACTTC
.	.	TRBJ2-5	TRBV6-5	CASMMTQVQETQYF	TGTGCCAGCATGATGACCCAGGTCCAAGAGACCCAGTACTTC
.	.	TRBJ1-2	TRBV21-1	CASSRETGGFGYTF	TGTGCCAGCAGCAGAGAGACAGGGGGTTTTGGCTACACCTTC
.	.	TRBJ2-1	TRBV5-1	CASSPGTSHNEQFF	TGCGCCAGCAGCCCTGGGACATCCCACAATGAGCAGTTCTTC
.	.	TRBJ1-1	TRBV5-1	CASSPGPAPTEAFF	TGCGCCAGCAGTCCGGGCCCCGCACCTACTGAAGCTTTCTTT
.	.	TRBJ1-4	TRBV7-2	CASSLQGTNEKLFF	TGTGCCAGCAGCTTACAGGGGACTAATGAAAAACTGTTTTTT
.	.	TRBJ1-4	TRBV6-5	CASSLRGGEKLFF	TGTGCCAGCAGTTTGAGGGGTGGGGAAAAACTGTTTTTT
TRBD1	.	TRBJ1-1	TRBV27	CASSFGQGWGNTEAFF	TGTGCCAGCAGTTTCGGACAGGGCTGGGGTAACACTGAAGCTTTCTTT
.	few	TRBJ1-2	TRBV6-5	CASSLQTNYGYTF	TGTGCCAGCAGCCTACAAACTAACTATGGCTACACCTTC
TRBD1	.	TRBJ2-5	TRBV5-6	CASSRGTAKETQYF	TGTGCCAGCAGCCGTGGGACAGCCAAAGAGACCCAGTACTTC
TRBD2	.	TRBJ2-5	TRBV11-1	CASSLVRGGRETQYF	TGTGCCAGCAGCTTAGTCCGGGGGGGCCGAGAGACCCAGTACTTC
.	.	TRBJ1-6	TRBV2	CASSDPATPLHF	TGTGCCAGCAGTGACCCGGCAACGCCCCTCCACTTT
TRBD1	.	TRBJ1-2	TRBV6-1	CASSEKSTGTGKNYGYTF	TGTGCCAGCAGTGAGAAGTCCACAGGGACAGGGAAGAACTATGGCTACACCTTC
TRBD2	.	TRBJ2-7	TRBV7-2	CASSFSGGAYEQYF	TGTGCCAGCAGCTTTAGCGGGGGGGCCTACGAGCAGTACTTC
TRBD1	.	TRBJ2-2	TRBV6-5	CASRAGGRGELFF	TGTGCCAGCAGGGCAGGGGGCAGAGGGGAGCTGTTTTTT
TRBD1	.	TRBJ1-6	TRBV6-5	CASSRDRDSPLHF	TGTGCCAGCAGCCGGGACAGAGATTCACCCCTCCACTTT
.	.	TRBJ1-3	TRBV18	CASSPNSISHSGNTIYF	TGTGCCAGCTCACCAAACAGCATATCTCACTCTGGAAACACCATATATTTT
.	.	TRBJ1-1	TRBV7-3	CASSIRRSAEAFF	TGTGCCAGCAGCATACGGAGGAGCGCTGAAGCTTTCTTT
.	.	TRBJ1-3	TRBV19	CATNVAGAGNTIYF	TGTGCCACGAACGTCGCAGGGGCCGGAAACACCATATATTTT
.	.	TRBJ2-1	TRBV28	CASGGAGPLNEQFF	TGTGCCAGCGGTGGGGCCGGACCCCTTAATGAGCAGTTCTTC
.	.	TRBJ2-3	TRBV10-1	CASSDEGRNTDTQYF	TGCGCCAGCAGTGATGAGGGACGGAACACAGATACGCAGTATTTT
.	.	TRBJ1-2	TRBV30	CAWSPRGRVHSYGYTF	TGTGCCTGGAGTCCGCGCGGTAGGGTTCATAGCTATGGCTACACCTTC
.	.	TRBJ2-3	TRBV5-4	CASSLGGATTPRAQYF	TGTGCCAGCAGCTTGGGAGGGGCCACAACGCCGCGAGCGCAGTATTTT
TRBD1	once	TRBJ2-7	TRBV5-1	CASSMGQGLHEQYF	TGCGCCAGCAGCATGGGACAGGGTCTCCACGAGCAGTACTTC
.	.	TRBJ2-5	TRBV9	CASSALGSPGTGETQYF	TGTGCCAGCAGCGCGCTAGGGTCCCCAGGGACGGGAGAGACCCAGTACTTC
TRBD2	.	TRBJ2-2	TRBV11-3	CASSYERGGRTGELFF	TGTGCCAGCAGCTACGAGCGGGGGGGCCGCACCGGGGAGCTGTTTTTT
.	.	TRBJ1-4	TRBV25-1	CASSAVEVGEKLFF	TGTGCCAGCAGCGCCGTGGAAGTGGGTGAAAAACTGTTTTTT
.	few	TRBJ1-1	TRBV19	CASSTTGSTEAFF	TGTGCCAGTAGTACAACAGGGAGCACTGAAGCTTTCTTT
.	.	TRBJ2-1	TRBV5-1	CASSLDQGGYNEQFF	TGCGCCAGCAGCTTGGATCAGGGGGGGTACAATGAGCAGTTCTTC
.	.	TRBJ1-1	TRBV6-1	CASSQSWGLDTEAFF	TGTGCCAGCAGCCAAAGCTGGGGTTTGGACACTGAAGCTTTCTTT
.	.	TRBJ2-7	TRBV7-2	CASSLSAVGYEQYF	TGTGCCAGCAGCTTATCAGCAGTAGGCTACGAGCAGTACTTC
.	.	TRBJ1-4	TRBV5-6	CASSLGRGVVEKLFF	TGTGCCAGCAGCTTGGGCCGGGGAGTGGTTGAAAAACTGTTTTTT
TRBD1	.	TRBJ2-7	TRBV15	CATSSGQPYEQYF	TGTGCCACCTCCTCGGGACAGCCCTACGAGCAGTACTTC
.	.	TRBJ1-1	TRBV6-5	CASTGVTEAFF	TGTGCCAGCACGGGGGTCACTGAAGCTTTCTTT
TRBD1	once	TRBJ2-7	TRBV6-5	CASSYNGQGGYEQYF	TGTGCCAGCAGTTATAACGGACAGGGGGGCTACGAGCAGTACTTC
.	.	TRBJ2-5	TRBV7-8	CASSPRAPGRETQYF	TGTGCCAGCAGCCCTAGGGCCCCGGGAAGGGAGACCCAGTACTTC
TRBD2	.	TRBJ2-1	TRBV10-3	CAIGTSGTNEQFF	TGTGCCATCGGGACTAGCGGGACCAATGAGCAGTTCTTC
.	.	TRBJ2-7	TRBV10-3	CATGDLGVYEQYF	TGTGCCACCGGGGACCTGGGGGTTTACGAGCAGTACTTC
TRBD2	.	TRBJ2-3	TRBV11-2	CASSFRRIAGAGDTQYF	TGTGCCAGCAGCTTCCGGAGGATAGCGGGAGCAGGGGATACGCAGTATTTT
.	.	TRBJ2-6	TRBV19	CASSFGQRPSGANVLTF	TGTGCCAGTAGTTTCGGACAACGTCCCTCTGGGGCCAACGTCCTGACTTTC
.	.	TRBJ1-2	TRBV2	CASSEGGRTYGYTF	TGTGCCAGCAGTGAAGGTGGCAGGACCTATGGCTACACCTTC
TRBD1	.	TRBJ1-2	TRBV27	CASGETGVLYGYTF	TGTGCCAGCGGGGAGACAGGGGTTCTCTATGGCTACACCTTC
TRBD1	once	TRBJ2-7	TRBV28	CASSLHDRVGFEQYF	TGTGCCAGCAGTTTACATGACAGGGTTGGTTTCGAGCAGTACTTC